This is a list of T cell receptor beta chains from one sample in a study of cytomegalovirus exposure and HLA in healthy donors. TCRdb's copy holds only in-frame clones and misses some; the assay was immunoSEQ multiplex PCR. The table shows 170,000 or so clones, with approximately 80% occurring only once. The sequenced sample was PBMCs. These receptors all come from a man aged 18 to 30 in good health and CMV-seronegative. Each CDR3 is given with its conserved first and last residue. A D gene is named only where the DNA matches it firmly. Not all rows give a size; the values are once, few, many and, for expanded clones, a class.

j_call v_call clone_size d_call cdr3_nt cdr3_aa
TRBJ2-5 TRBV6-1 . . TGTGCCAGCACCGCGGCGGGGCAGGAGACCCAGTACTTC CASTAAGQETQYF
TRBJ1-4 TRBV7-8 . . TGTGCCAGCAGCTTAGCCAACACGGACTTACCGAATGAAAAACTGTTTTTT CASSLANTDLPNEKLFF
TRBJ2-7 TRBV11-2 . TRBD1 TGTGCCAGCAGCACCCCCCCCGACAGGGGGGACTACGAGCAGTACTTC CASSTPPDRGDYEQYF
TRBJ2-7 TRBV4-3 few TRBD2 TGCGCCAGCAGCCAAGAGGCTAGCGGGAGTTACGAGCAGTACTTC CASSQEASGSYEQYF
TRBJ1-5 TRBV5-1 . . TGCGCCAGCAGCTTGTCGGGGGGAAGAGGCCAGCCCCAGCATTTT CASSLSGGRGQPQHF
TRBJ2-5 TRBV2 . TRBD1 TGTGCCAGCAACCCGGGACAGCTAGAGACCCAGTACTTC CASNPGQLETQYF
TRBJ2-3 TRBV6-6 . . TGTGCCAGCACCAGGCTCGCGGGACGCACAGATACGCAGTATTTT CASTRLAGRTDTQYF
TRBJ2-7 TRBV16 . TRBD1 TGTGCCAGCAGCCACTCCGTAGGGGACAGGGCTTACTTC CASSHSVGDRAYF
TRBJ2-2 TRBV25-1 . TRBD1 TGTGCCAGCAGTTCCGGGACAGGGGGCGTAGAAGGGGAGCTGTTTTTT CASSSGTGGVEGELFF
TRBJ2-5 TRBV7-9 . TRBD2 TGTGCCAGCAAAGATGGGGGGGAGGGAGGGACCCAGTACTTC CASKDGGEGGTQYF
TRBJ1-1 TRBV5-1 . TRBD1 TGCGCCAGCAGCACATTGACAGGGATTATGAACACTGAAGCTTTCTTT CASSTLTGIMNTEAFF
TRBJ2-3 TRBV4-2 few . TGTGCCAGCAGCCAATTGACTTCCCGCACAGATACGCAGTATTTT CASSQLTSRTDTQYF
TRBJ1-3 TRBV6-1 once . TGTGCCAGCATCTTGACAGGAAACACCATATATTTT CASILTGNTIYF
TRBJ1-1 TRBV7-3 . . TGTGCCAGCAGCTTCTCAGTGAACACTGAAGCTTTCTTT CASSFSVNTEAFF
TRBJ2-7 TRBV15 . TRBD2 TGTGCCACCAGCAGATCACTAGCGGGGGGTTACGAGCAGTACTTC CATSRSLAGGYEQYF
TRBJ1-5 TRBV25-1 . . TGTGCCAGCAGTGACTTCCTGATCTCGGGGATAGGCAATCAGCCCCAGCATTTT CASSDFLISGIGNQPQHF
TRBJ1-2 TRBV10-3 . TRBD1 TGTGCCATCAGGCCGGACAGGGTACCCTATGGCTACACCTTC CAIRPDRVPYGYTF
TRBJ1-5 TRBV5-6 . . TGTGCCAGCAGCTTGTACAGGGTTGACTCTGGCAATCAGCCCCAGCATTTT CASSLYRVDSGNQPQHF
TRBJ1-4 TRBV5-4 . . TGTGCCAGCACCACCCGGGAGTCAGATTTGGGTAATGAAAAACTGTTTTTT CASTTRESDLGNEKLFF
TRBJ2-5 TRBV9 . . TGTGCCAGCAGCGTAGCAGGGGTCCAAGAGACCCAGTACTTC CASSVAGVQETQYF
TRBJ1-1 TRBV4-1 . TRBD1 TGCGCCAGCACCCCGGTCGGGACAGCTGAAGCTTTCTTT CASTPVGTAEAFF
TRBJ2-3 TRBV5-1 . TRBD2 TGCGCCAGCAGCGGACTAGCGGGAGAGGATACGCAGTATTTT CASSGLAGEDTQYF
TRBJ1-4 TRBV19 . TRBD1 TGTGCCAGTACCAGGACAGGGGGCTTCACTAATGAAAAACTGTTTTTT CASTRTGGFTNEKLFF
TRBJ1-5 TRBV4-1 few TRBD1 TGCGCCAGCAGCCAACCAACAGGGGGCAATCAGCCCCAGCATTTT CASSQPTGGNQPQHF
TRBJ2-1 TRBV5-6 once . TGTGCCAGCAGCTTAGGAAGGTGGGAGGAGCAGTTCTTC CASSLGRWEEQFF
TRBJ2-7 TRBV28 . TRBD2 TGTGCCAGCAGCCCTCGGGGACTAGGGTCCTACGAGCAGTACTTC CASSPRGLGSYEQYF
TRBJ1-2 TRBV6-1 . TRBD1 TGTGCCAGCAGGTTCAGACAGGGACCCTATGGCTACACCTTC CASRFRQGPYGYTF
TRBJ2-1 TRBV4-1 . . TGCGCCAGCAGCCAAGAACCACAGGGCTACAATGAGCAGTTCTTC CASSQEPQGYNEQFF
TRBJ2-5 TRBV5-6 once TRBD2 TGTGCCAGCAGCTTCTTATTTCTAGCGGGGGGAGAGACCCAGTACTTC CASSFLFLAGGETQYF
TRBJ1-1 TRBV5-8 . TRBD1 TGTGCCAGCAGCTTGGAAGGGGGCGGTTTCACTGAAGCTTTCTTT CASSLEGGGFTEAFF
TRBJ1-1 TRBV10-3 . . TGTGCCATCAGTTTCCGGGGAGGGGAGCTGGGGAACACTGAAGCTTTCTTT CAISFRGGELGNTEAFF
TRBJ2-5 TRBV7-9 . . TGTGCCAGCAGCGGCGGGACCCAGTACTTC CASSGGTQYF
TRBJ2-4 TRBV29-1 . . TGCAGCGCAGGGGATGCAGCCAAAAACATTCAGTACTTC CSAGDAAKNIQYF
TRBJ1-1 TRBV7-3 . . TGTGCCAGCAGCTTAATGGGGGGACTAAACACTGAAGCTTTCTTT CASSLMGGLNTEAFF
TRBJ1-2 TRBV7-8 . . TGTGCCAGCAGCTCGGGGGGGGGCTACACCTTC CASSSGGGYTF
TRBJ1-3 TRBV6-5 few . TGTGCCAGCAGTTACCGGGGAGCTGGAAACACCATATATTTT CASSYRGAGNTIYF
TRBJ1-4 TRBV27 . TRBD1 TGTGCCAGCAGTTGGGGGACAGCTAATGAAAAACTGTTTTTT CASSWGTANEKLFF
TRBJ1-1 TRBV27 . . TGTGCCAGCAACCCTAGCGGGGATAACACTGAAGCTTTCTTT CASNPSGDNTEAFF
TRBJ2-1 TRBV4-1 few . TGCGCCAGCAGATTCCGGTGGAGCGGAGACTACAATGAGCAGTTCTTC CASRFRWSGDYNEQFF
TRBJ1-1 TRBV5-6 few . TGTGCCAGCAGCCGAGGAGACTCGAACACTGAAGCTTTCTTT CASSRGDSNTEAFF
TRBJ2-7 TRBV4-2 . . TGTGCCAGCAGCCGAATGCCGGCGGCGGGCCCCAACGAGCAGTACTTC CASSRMPAAGPNEQYF
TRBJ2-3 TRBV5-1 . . TGCGCCAGCAGCTCCTACAGGGATACGCAGTATTTT CASSSYRDTQYF
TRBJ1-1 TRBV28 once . TGTGCCAGCAGTTTGCTACAGGGTTGGGCTTTCTTT CASSLLQGWAFF
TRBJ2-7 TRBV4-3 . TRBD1 TGCGCCAGCAGCCAAGATATCGGGACAGGGAGGTACGAGCAGTACTTC CASSQDIGTGRYEQYF
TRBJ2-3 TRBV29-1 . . TGCAGCGTTGGTGGGCGGGACACAGATACGCAGTATTTT CSVGGRDTDTQYF
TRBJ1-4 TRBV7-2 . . TGTGCCAGCAGCCTTGGGCCTGCAACTAATGAAAAACTGTTTTTT CASSLGPATNEKLFF
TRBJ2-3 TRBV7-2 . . TGTGCCAGCAGGCGAGGGAGCTACACAGATACGCAGTATTTT CASRRGSYTDTQYF
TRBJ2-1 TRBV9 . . TGTGCCAGCAGCGTAGCTGTGGGGGGATACTACAATGAGCAGTTCTTC CASSVAVGGYYNEQFF
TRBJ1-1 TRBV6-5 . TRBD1 TGTGCCAGCAGTGCCCAGACAGGGGGTGACACTGAAGCTTTCTTT CASSAQTGGDTEAFF
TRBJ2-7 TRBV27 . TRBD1 TGTGCCAGCAGTCGGGACAGGGGGACCTACGAGCAGTACTTC CASSRDRGTYEQYF
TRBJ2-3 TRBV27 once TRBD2 TGTGCCAGCAGTGGGCGACTAGCGGGGGGAGAAAGCCCAGATACGCAGTATTTT CASSGRLAGGESPDTQYF
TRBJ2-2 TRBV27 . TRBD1 TGTGCCAGCAGTTTTGGACAGGCGGCCGGGGAGCTGTTTTTT CASSFGQAAGELFF
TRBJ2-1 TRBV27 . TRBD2 TGTGCCAGCAGTTTATCGGGACTAGCGGGGGGAGAGCAGTTCTTC CASSLSGLAGGEQFF
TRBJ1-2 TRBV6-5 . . TGTGCCAGCAGTTACTCGCGGGGGGTTGGAGGCTACACCTTC CASSYSRGVGGYTF
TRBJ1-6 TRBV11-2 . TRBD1 TGTGCCAGCAGCCAGGACAGGGGAGGTTCACCCCTCCACTTT CASSQDRGGSPLHF
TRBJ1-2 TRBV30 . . TGTGCCTGGAGCGGACAGCTGAACTATGGCTACACCTTC CAWSGQLNYGYTF
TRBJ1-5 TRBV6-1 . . TGTGCCAGCGAGGGCCGGATGGTCATAAATCAGCCCCAGCATTTT CASEGRMVINQPQHF
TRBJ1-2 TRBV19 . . TGTGCCTCCTCAGACAGAACCTATGGCTACACCTTC CASSDRTYGYTF
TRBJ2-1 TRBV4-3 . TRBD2 TGCGCCAGCAGCCAAACCGGGACTAGCAGGTGGACTGAGCAGTTCTTC CASSQTGTSRWTEQFF
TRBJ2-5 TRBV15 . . TGTGCCACCAGCGCCCGGACTGTTCAAGAGACCCAGTACTTC CATSARTVQETQYF